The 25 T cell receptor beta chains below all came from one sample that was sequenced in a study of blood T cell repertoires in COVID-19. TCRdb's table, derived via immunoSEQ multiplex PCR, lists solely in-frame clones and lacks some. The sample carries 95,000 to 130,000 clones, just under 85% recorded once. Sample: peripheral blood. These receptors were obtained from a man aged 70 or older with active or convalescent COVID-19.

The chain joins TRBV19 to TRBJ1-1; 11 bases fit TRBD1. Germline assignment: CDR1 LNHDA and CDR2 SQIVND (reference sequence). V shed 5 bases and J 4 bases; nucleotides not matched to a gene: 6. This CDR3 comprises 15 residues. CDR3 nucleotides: TGTGCCAGTAGTCCCAGGACAGGGGGCGTCACTGAAGCTTTCTTT. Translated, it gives CASSPRTGGVTEAFF.

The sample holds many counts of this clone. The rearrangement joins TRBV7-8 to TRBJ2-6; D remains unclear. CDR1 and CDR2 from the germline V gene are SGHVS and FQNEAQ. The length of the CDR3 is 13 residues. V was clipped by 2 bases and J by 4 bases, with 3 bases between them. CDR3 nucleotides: TGTGCCAGCAGCTTACCGGGGGCCAACGTCCTGACTTTC. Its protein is CASSLPGANVLTF.

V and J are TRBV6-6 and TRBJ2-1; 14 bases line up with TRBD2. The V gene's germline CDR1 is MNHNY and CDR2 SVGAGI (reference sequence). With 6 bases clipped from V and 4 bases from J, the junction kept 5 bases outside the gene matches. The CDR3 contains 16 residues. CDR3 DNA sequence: TGTGCCAGCAGAGGACTAGCGGGGGGACTATACAATGAGCAGTTCTTC. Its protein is CASRGLAGGLYNEQFF.

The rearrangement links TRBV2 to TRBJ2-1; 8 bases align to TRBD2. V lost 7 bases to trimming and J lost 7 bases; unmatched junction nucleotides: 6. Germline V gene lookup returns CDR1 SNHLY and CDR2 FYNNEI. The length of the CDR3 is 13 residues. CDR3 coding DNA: TGTGCCAGCACAGGAACTAGCGGTAATGAGCAGTTCTTC. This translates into CASTGTSGNEQFF.

In DNA form, the CDR3 reads TGTGCCAGCAGCTTGGGCCTCTTTACAGACTCTGGGGCCAACGTCCTGACTTTC. It codes for CASSLGLFTDSGANVLTF. J is TRBJ2-6 and V is TRBV5-4; D remains ambiguous. The germline gives CDR1 SGHNT, CDR2 YYREEE (reference sequence). The germline V and J ends were trimmed by 0 bases and 0 bases, with 13 bases remaining between them. This CDR3 comprises 18 residues.

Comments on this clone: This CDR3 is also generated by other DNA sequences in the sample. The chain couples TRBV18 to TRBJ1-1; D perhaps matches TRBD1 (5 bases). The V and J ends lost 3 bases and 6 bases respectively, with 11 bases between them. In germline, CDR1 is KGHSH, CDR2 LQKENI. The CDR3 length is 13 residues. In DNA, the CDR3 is TGTGCCAGCTCACCCCGGACGGGGGCTGAAGCTTTCTTT. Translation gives CASSPRTGAEAFF.

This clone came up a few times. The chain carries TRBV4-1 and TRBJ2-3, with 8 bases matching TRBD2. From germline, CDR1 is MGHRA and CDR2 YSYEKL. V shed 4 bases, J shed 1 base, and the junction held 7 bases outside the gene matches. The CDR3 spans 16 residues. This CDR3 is CASSLQTSVGTDTQYF. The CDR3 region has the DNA TGCGCCAGCAGCCTACAGACTAGCGTGGGCACAGATACGCAGTATTTT.

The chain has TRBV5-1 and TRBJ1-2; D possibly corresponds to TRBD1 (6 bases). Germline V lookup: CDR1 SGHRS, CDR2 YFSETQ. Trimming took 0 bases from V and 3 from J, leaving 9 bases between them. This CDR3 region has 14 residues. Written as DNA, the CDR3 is TGCGCCAGCAGCTTGGTGGGGGCCCACTATGGCTACACCTTC. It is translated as CASSLVGAHYGYTF.

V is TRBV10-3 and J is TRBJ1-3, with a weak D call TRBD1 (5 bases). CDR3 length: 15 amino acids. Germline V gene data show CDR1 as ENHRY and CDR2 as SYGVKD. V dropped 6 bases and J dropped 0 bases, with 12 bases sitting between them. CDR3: CAISRGTNSGNTIYF. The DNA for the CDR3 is TGTGCCATCAGCCGCGGGACGAACTCTGGAAACACCATATATTTT.

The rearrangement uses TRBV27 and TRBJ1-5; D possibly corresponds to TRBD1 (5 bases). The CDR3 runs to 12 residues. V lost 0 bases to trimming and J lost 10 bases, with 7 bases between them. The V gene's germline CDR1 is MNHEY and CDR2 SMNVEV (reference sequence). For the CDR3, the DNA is TGTGCCAGCAGTTTATCGCGGGGCCCCCAGCATTTT. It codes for CASSLSRGPQHF.

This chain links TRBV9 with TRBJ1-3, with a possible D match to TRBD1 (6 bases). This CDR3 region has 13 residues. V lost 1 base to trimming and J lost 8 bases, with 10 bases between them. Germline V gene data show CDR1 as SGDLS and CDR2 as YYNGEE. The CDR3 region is CASSVQGWDTIYF. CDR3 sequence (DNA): TGTGCCAGCAGCGTACAGGGGTGGGACACCATATATTTT.

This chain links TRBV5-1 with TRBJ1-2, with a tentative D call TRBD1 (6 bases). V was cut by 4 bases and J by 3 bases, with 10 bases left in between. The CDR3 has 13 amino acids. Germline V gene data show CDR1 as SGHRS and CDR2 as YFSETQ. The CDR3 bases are TGCGCCAGCAGCGAACAGGGTGACTATGGCTACACCTTC. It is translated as CASSEQGDYGYTF.

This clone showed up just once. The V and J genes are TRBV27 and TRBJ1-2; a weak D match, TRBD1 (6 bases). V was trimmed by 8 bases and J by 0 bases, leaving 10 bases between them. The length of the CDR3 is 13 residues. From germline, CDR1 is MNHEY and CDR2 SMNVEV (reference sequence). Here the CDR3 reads CASGRTANYGYTF. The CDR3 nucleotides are TGTGCCAGCGGGCGGACAGCTAACTATGGCTACACCTTC.

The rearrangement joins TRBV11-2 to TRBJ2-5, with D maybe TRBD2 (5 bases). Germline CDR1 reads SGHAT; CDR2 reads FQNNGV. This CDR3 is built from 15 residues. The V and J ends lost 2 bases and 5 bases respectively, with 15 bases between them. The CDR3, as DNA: TGTGCCAGCAGCTTACTACTAGGAGGTGGGGAGACCCAGTACTTC. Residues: CASSLLLGGGETQYF. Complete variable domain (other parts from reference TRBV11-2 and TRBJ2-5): EAGVAQSPRYKIIEKRQSVAFWCNPISGHATLYWYQQILGQGPKLLIQFQNNGVVDDSQLPKDRFSAERLKGVDSTLKIQPAKLEDSAVYLCASSLLLGGGETQYFGPGTRLLVL.

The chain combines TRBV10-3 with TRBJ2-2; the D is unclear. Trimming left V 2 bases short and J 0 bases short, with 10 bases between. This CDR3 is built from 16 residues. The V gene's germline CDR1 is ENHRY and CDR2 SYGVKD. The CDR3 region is CAISERNTANTGELFF. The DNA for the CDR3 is TGTGCCATCAGTGAGCGAAACACCGCGAACACCGGGGAGCTGTTTTTT.

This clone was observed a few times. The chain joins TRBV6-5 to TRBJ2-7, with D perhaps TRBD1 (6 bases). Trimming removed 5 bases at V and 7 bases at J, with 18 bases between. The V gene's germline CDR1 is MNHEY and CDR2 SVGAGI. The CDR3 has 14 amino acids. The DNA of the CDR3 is TGTGCCAGCAGTACTAGGGGACCTCAGGGGGAGCAGTACTTC. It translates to CASSTRGPQGEQYF.

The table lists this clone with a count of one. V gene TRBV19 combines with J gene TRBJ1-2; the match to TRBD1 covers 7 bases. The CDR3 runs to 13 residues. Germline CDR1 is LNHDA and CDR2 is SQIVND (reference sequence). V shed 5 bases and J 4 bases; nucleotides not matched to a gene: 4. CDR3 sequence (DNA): TGTGCCAGTAGTCTAGGGACAGTCTATGGCTACACCTTC. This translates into CASSLGTVYGYTF.

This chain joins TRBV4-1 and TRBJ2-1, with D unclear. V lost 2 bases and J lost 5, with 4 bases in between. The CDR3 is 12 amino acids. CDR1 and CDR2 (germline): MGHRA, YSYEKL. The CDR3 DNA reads TGCGCCAGCAGCCAACGGGACAATGAGCAGTTCTTC. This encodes CASSQRDNEQFF.

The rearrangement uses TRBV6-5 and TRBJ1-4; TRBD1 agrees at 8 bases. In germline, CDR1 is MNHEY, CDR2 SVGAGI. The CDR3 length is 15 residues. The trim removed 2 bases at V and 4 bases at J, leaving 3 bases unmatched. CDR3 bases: TGTGCCAGCAGTTACCGGGACAGGAATAATGAAAAACTGTTTTTT. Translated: CASSYRDRNNEKLFF.

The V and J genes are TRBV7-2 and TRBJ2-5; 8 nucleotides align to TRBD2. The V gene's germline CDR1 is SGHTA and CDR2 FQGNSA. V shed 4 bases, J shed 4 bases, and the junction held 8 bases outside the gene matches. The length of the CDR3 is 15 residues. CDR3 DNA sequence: TGTGCCAGCAGCTCCGGGGGGGCTGGGGTAGAGACCCAGTACTTC. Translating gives CASSSGGAGVETQYF.

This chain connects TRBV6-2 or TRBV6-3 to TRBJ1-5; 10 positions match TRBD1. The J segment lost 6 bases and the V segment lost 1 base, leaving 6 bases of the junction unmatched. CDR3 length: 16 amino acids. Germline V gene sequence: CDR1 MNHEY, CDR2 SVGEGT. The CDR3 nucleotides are TGTGCCAGCAGTTACTTCCTGGGACAGGGGTTTCAGCCCCAGCATTTT. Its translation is CASSYFLGQGFQPQHF.

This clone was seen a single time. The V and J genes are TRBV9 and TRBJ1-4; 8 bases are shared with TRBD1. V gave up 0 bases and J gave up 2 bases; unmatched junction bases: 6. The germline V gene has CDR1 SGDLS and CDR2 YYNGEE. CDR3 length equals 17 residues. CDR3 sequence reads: CASSVGWQGATNEKLFF. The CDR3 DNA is TGTGCCAGCAGCGTAGGTTGGCAGGGGGCGACTAATGAAAAACTGTTTTTT.

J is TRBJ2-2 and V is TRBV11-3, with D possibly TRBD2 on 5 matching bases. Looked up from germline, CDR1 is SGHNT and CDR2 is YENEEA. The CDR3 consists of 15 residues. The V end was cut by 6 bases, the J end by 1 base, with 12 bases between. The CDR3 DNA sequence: TGTGCCAGCAGTCGCGACACTAGGAACACCGGGGAGCTGTTTTTT. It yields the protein CASSRDTRNTGELFF.

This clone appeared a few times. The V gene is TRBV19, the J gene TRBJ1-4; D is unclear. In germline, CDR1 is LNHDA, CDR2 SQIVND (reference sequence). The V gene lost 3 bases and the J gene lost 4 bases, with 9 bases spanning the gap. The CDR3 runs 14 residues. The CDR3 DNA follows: TGTGCCAGTAGTATTAGAGGTGTTAATGAAAAACTGTTTTTT. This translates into CASSIRGVNEKLFF.

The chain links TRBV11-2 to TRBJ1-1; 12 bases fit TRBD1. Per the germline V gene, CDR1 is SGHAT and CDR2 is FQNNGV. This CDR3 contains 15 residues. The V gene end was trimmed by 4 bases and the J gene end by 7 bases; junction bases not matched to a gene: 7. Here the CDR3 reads CASSWGTGGEVEAFF. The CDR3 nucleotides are TGTGCCAGCAGCTGGGGGACAGGGGGCGAGGTTGAAGCTTTCTTT.